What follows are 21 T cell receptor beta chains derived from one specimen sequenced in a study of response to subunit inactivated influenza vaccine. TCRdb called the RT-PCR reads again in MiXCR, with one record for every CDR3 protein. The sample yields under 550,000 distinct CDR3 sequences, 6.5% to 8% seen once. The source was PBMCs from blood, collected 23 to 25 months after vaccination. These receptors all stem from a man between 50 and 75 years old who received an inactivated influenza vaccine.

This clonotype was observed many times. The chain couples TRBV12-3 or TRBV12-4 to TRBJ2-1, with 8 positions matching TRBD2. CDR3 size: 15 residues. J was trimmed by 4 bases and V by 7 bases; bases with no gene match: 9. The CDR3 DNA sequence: TGTGCCAGCAACAACCTGGCGGGGGGTTACAATGAGCAGTTCTTC. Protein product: CASNNLAGGYNEQFF.

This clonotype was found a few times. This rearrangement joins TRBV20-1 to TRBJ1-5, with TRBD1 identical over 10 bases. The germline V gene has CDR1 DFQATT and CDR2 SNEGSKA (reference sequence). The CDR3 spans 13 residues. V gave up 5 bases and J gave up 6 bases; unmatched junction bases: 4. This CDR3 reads CSARQGAGQPQHF. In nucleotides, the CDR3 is TGCAGTGCTCGACAGGGGGCCGGTCAGCCCCAGCATTTT.

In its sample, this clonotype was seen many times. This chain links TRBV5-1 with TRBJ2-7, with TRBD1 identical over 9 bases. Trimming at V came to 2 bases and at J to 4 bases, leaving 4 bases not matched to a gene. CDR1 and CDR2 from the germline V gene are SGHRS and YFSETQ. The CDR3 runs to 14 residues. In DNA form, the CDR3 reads TGCGCCAGCAGCTTCGGGACAGGGACGTACGAGCAGTACTTC. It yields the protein CASSFGTGTYEQYF. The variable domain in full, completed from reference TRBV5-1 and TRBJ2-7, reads KAGVTQTPRYLIKTRGQQVTLSCSPISGHRSVSWYQQTPGQGLQFLFEYFSETQRNKGNFPGRFSGRQFSNSRSEMNVSTLELGDSALYLCASSFGTGTYEQYFGPGTRLTVT.

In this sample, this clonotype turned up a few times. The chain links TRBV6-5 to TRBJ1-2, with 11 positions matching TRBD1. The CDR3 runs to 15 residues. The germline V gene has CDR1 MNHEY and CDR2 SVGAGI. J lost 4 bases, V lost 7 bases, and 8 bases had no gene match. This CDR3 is CASTSPGTGGYGYTF. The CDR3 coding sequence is TGTGCCAGCACTTCACCAGGGACAGGGGGCTATGGCTACACCTTC.

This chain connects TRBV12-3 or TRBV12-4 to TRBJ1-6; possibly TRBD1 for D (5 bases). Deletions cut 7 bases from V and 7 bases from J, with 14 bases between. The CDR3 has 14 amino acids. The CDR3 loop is CASTTRGFNSPLHF. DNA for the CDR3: TGTGCCAGCACCACGAGGGGTTTCAATTCACCCCTCCACTTT.

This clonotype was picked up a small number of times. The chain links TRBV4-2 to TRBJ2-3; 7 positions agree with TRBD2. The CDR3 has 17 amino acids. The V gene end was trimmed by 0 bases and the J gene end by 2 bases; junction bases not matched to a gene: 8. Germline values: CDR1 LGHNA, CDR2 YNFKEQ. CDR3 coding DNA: TGTGCCAGCAGCCAAGATGGTAGGCGGGGGAACACAGATACGCAGTATTTT. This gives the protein CASSQDGRRGNTDTQYF.

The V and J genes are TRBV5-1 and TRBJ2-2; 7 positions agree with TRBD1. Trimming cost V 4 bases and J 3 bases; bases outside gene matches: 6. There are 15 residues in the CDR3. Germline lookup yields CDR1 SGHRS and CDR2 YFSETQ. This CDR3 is CASSQGDRYTGELFF. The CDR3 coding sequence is TGCGCCAGCAGCCAAGGGGACAGATACACCGGGGAGCTGTTTTTT.

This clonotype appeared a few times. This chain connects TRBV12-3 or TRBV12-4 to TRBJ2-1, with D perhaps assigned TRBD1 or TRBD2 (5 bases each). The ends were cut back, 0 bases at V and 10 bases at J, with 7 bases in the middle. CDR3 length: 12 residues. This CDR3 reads CASSLAGTEQFF. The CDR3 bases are TGTGCCAGCAGTTTAGCCGGGACCGAGCAGTTCTTC.

The CDR3 is CSARRGDRGYEQYF. The DNA of the CDR3 is TGCAGTGCTAGAAGAGGAGACAGGGGTTACGAGCAGTACTTC. The genes are TRBV20-1 and TRBJ2-7; 8 bases map to TRBD1. The CDR3 spans 14 residues. CDR1 is DFQATT and CDR2 is SNEGSKA in the germline V gene (reference sequence). J gave up 4 bases and V 2 bases, and 7 bases lay outside the gene matches.

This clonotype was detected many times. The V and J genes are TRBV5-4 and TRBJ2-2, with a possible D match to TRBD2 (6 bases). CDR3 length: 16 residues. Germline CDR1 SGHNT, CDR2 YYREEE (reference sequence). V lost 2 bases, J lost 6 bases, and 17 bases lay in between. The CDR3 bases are TGTGCCAGCAGCTTCGGTAGACTAGGAGGCTCCGGGGAGCTGTTTTTT. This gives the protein CASSFGRLGGSGELFF.

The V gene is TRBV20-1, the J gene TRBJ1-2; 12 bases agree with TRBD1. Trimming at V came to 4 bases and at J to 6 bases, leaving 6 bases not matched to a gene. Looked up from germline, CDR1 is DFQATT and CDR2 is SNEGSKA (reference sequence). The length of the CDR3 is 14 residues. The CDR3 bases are TGCAGTGCTACCACGGGACAGGGGGCGGATGGCTACACCTTC. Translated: CSATTGQGADGYTF.

For the CDR3, the DNA is TGCAGCGCCGTAGCGGGTCGGCGCTCCGGGGAGCTGTTTTTT. Its protein is CSAVAGRRSGELFF. The V gene is TRBV29-1, the J gene TRBJ2-2; 7 bases align to TRBD2. Germline CDR1 SQVTM, CDR2 ANQGSEA. The CDR3 is 14 amino acids. The V gene end was trimmed by 7 bases and the J gene end by 6 bases; junction bases not matched to a gene: 11.

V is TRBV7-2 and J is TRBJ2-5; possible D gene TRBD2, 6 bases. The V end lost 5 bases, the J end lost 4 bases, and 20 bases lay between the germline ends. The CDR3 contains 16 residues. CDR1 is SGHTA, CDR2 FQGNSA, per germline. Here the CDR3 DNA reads TGTGCCAGCAGCCCTAGCGCGGGGTTTATAGGAGAGACCCAGTACTTC. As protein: CASSPSAGFIGETQYF.

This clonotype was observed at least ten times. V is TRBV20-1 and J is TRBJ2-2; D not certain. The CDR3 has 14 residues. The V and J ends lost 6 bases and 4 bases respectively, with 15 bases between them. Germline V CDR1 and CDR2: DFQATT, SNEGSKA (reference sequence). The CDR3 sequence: CSATAEVLTGELFF. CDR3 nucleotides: TGCAGTGCGACGGCAGAGGTTCTCACCGGGGAGCTGTTTTTT.

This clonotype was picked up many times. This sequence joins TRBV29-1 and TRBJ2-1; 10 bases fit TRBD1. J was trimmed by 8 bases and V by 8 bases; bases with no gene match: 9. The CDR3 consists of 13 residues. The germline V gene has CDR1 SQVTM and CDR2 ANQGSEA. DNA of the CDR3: TGCAGCTTCGCGGGACAGGGGAGGTATGAGCAGTTCTTC. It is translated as CSFAGQGRYEQFF.

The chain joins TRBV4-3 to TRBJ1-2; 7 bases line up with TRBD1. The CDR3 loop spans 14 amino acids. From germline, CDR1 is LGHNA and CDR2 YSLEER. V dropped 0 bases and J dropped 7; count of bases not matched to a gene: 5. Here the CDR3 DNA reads TGCGCCAGCAGCCAAGAACGCACAGGGGTTGGCTACACCTTC. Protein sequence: CASSQERTGVGYTF.

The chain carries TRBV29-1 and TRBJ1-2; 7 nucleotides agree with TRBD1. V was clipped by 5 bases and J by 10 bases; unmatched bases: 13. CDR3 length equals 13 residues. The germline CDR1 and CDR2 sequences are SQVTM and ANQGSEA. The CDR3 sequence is CSVTWTGQTYYTF. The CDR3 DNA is TGCAGCGTTACCTGGACAGGTCAGACATACTACACCTTC.

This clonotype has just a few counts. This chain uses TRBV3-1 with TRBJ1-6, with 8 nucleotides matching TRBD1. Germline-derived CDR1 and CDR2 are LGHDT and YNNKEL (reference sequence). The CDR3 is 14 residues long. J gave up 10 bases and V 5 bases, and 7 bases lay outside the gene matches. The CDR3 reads CASSTAQGVSPLHF. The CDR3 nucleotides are TGTGCCAGCAGCACCGCACAGGGGGTGTCACCCCTCCACTTT.

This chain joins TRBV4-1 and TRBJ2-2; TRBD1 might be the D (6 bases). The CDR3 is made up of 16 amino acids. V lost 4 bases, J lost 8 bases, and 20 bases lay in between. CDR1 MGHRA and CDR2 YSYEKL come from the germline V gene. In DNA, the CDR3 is TGCGCCAGCAGCCCCTATAGGACAGCTCGAGTTGGGGAGCTGTTTTTT. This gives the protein CASSPYRTARVGELFF.

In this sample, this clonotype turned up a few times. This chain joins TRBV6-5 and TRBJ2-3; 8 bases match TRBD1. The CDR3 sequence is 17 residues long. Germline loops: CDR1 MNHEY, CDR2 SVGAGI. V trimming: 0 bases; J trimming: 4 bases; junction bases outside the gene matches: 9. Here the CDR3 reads CASSYSIGTGGSDTQYF. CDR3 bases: TGTGCCAGCAGTTACTCGATTGGGACAGGAGGTTCAGATACGCAGTATTTT.

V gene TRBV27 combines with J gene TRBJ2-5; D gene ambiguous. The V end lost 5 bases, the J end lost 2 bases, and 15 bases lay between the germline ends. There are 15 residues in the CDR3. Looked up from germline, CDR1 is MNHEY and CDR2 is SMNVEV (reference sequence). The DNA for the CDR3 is TGTGCCAGCAGTCTGATCGGACCGGCACAAGAGACCCAGTACTTC. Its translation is CASSLIGPAQETQYF.